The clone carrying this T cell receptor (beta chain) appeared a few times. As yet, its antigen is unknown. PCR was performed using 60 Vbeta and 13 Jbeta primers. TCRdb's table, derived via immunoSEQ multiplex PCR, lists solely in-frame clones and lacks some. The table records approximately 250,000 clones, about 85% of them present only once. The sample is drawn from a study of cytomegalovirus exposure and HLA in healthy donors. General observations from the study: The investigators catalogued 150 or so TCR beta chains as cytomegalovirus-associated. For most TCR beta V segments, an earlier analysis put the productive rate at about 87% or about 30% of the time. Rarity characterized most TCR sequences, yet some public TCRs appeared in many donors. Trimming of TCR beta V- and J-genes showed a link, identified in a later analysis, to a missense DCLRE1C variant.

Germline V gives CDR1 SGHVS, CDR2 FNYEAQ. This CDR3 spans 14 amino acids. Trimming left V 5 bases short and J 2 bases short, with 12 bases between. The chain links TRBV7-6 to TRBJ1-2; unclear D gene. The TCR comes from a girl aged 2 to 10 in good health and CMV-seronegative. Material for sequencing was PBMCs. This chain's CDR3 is CASSEIRVNYGYTF. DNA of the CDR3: TGTGCCAGCAGCGAAATACGGGTAAACTATGGCTACACCTTC.